The next 32 T cell receptor beta chains were all read from a single sample in a study of OX40 agonist ivuxolimab in advanced cancers. Assay used: immunoSEQ multiplex PCR; TCRdb lists only in-frame clones, some missing. This repertoire shows tens of thousands of clones, roughly 88% found once; its top ten account for 4.5% to 5.5%. Here the sequenced sample was CD4+ or CD8+ T cells sorted from blood, taken in a trial of the OX40 agonist ivuxolimab. All receptors come from an adult with an advanced solid tumor such as melanoma, head and neck, liver or kidney cancer.

The rearrangement joins TRBV5-1 to TRBJ1-1; possibly TRBD1 for D (5 bases). The CDR3 runs to 14 residues. V was shortened by 4 bases and J by 2 bases, with 12 bases between the two germline ends. The germline V gene has CDR1 SGHRS and CDR2 YFSETQ. The CDR3 sequence: CASSHTGTNTEAFF. As DNA, the CDR3 is TGCGCCAGCAGCCATACCGGGACCAACACTGAAGCTTTCTTT.

The chain carries TRBV21-1 and TRBJ2-7; the table's D call, TRBD1, was not checked against the DNA. TRBV21-1 is labeled a pseudogene. The CDR3 loop spans 20 amino acids. For the CDR3, the DNA is TGTGCCAGCAGCCGCATCAACGCGGCAGGACACTCCTGGGAATACTACGAGCAGTACTTC. Its translation: CASSRINAAGHSWEYYEQYF.

V is TRBV11-2 and J is TRBJ1-1; D not resolved. Germline V CDR1 and CDR2: SGHAT, FQNNGV. Trimming stripped 0 bases from V and 4 bases from J, with 9 bases between. The CDR3 has 14 amino acids. The CDR3 bases are TGTGCCAGCAGCTTAGAACGGGTGAGCACTGAAGCTTTCTTT. It specifies CASSLERVSTEAFF.

The rearrangement uses TRBV5-1 and TRBJ2-7; unclear D gene. Germline loops: CDR1 SGHRS, CDR2 YFSETQ. Deletions cut 0 bases from V and 5 bases from J, with 6 bases between. The CDR3 length is 12 residues. DNA for the CDR3: TGCGCCAGCAGCTTGGGTGGTCACGAGCAGTACTTC. Translating gives CASSLGGHEQYF. Full variable domain (rest looked up from reference TRBV5-1 and TRBJ2-7): KAGVTQTPRYLIKTRGQQVTLSCSPISGHRSVSWYQQTPGQGLQFLFEYFSETQRNKGNFPGRFSGRQFSNSRSEMNVSTLELGDSALYLCASSLGGHEQYFGPGTRLTVT.

The V and J genes are TRBV19 and TRBJ1-3, with D uncertain. The germline CDR1 and CDR2 sequences are LNHDA and SQIVND (reference sequence). Trimming stripped 3 bases from V and 2 bases from J, with 8 bases between. There are 14 residues in the CDR3. The CDR3 reads CASSIRTPGNTIYF. The CDR3 nucleotides read TGTGCCAGTAGTATCCGGACTCCTGGAAACACCATATATTTT. Full variable domain (missing parts from reference TRBV19 and TRBJ1-3): DGGITQSPKYLFRKEGQNVTLSCEQNLNHDAMYWYRQDPGQGLRLIYYSQIVNDFQKGDIAEGYSVSREKKESFPLTVTSAQKNPTAFYLCASSIRTPGNTIYFGEGSWLTVV.

This chain connects TRBV11-3 to TRBJ2-3; unclear D gene. The V and J ends lost 3 bases and 6 bases respectively, with 10 bases between them. CDR1 SGHNT and CDR2 YENEEA come from the germline V gene. The CDR3 runs 13 residues. The CDR3 is CASSFSLRDTQYF. For the CDR3, the DNA is TGTGCCAGCAGCTTCTCTCTGAGGGATACGCAGTATTTT.

This clone was detected a few times. V gene TRBV25-1 combines with J gene TRBJ1-3; a weak D match, TRBD1 (5 bases). The CDR3 loop spans 16 amino acids. Trimming stripped 6 bases from V and 3 bases from J, with 18 bases between. The V gene's germline CDR1 is MGHDK and CDR2 SYGVNS. The CDR3 sequence: CASSGGGITIGNTIYF. CDR3 sequence (DNA): TGTGCCAGCAGCGGGGGGGGAATCACTATTGGAAACACCATATATTTT.

The V call is TRBV6-6, the J call TRBJ2-2; 9 bases align to TRBD1. V was clipped by 7 bases and J by 6 bases; unmatched bases: 3. Germline CDR1 and CDR2: MNHNY and SVGAGI (reference sequence). The CDR3 consists of 13 residues. Here the CDR3 DNA reads TGTGCCAGCATGGGACAGGGTGCCGGGGAGCTGTTTTTT. Its protein is CASMGQGAGELFF.

This chain uses TRBV7-9 with TRBJ2-1, with TRBD1 matching 10 bases. This CDR3 has 16 amino acids. V lost 5 bases to trimming and J lost 6 bases; unmatched junction nucleotides: 10. From germline, CDR1 is SEHNR and CDR2 FQNEAQ (reference sequence). The CDR3, as DNA: TGTGCCAGCAGCCCGAGGGTAGGACAGGGGGGCAATGAGCAGTTCTTC. Encoded protein: CASSPRVGQGGNEQFF.

In nucleotides, the CDR3 is TGTGCCAGCAGCTCCCAGCTGGGGGCCGGCACCGGGGAGCTGTTTTTT. This codes for CASSSQLGAGTGELFF. The chain employs TRBV11-2 and TRBJ2-2, with D perhaps matching TRBD1 (6 bases). Trimming stripped 4 bases from V and 4 bases from J, with 16 bases between. The CDR3 totals 16 residues. Germline V gene lookup returns CDR1 SGHAT and CDR2 FQNNGV.

V usage is TRBV11-3 and J usage is TRBJ2-5; TRBD2 agrees at 8 bases. After removal of 1 base from V and 1 base from J, the junction contained 5 bases not matched to a gene. CDR1 is SGHNT and CDR2 is YENEEA in the germline V gene. CDR3 length equals 16 residues. CDR3 in amino acids: CASSLAFAGGQETQYF. The CDR3 DNA is TGTGCCAGCAGCTTAGCGTTCGCGGGGGGCCAAGAGACCCAGTACTTC.

This clone came up once. The CDR3 loop is CASSPQPPKGDMNTEAFF. In DNA form, the CDR3 reads TGTGCCAGCAGTCCACAACCACCCAAAGGGGACATGAACACTGAAGCTTTCTTT. The gene calls are TRBV27 and TRBJ1-1; D is possibly TRBD1 (6 bases). Germline lookup yields CDR1 MNHEY and CDR2 SMNVEV (reference sequence). The CDR3 covers 18 residues. V lost 5 bases and J lost 0, with 22 bases in between.

This chain uses TRBV11-2 with TRBJ2-7, with 9 bases identical to TRBD1. The CDR3 runs to 14 residues. Germline V CDR1 and CDR2: SGHAT, FQNNGV. V trimming: 5 bases; J trimming: 4 bases; junction bases outside the gene matches: 6. The CDR3 is CASSRDRGGYEQYF. CDR3 coding DNA: TGTGCCAGCAGCCGAGACAGGGGGGGGTACGAGCAGTACTTC.

DNA for the CDR3: TGTGCCAGCAGCCAAGATGGGGTATATGGGGCCAACGTCCTGACTTTC. Protein product: CASSQDGVYGANVLTF. The V gene is TRBV4-2, the J gene TRBJ2-6; D ambiguous. CDR3 length: 16 amino acids. Germline V gene lookup returns CDR1 LGHNA and CDR2 YNFKEQ. The ends were cut back, 0 bases at V and 3 bases at J, with 9 bases in the middle.

The rearrangement links TRBV2 to TRBJ2-6; 7 nucleotides align to TRBD1. The CDR3 runs 15 residues. CDR1 and CDR2 from the germline V gene are SNHLY and FYNNEI. V lost 6 bases and J lost 2; bases outside the gene matches: 4. The CDR3 loop reads CASRGTGAGANVLTF. The CDR3 DNA follows: TGTGCCAGCAGGGGTACAGGGGCTGGGGCCAACGTCCTGACTTTC.

The chain joins TRBV27 to TRBJ1-2; D not resolved. Germline V gene data show CDR1 as MNHEY and CDR2 as SMNVEV (reference sequence). Trimming cost V 6 bases and J 5 bases, with 10 bases left between them. This CDR3 is built from 12 residues. DNA for the CDR3: TGTGCCAGCAGGCGTCGATATTATGGCTACACCTTC. This gives the protein CASRRRYYGYTF.

A single count supports this clone. The chain joins TRBV14 to TRBJ1-2; D is uncertain. Germline CDR1 reads SGHDN; CDR2 reads FVKESK. The CDR3 extends over 11 amino acids. Between the trimmed V and J ends, which lost 1 base and 5 bases, there was a span of 2 bases. Written as DNA, the CDR3 is TGTGCCAGCAGCCAAGGATATGGCTACACCTTC. It yields the protein CASSQGYGYTF. Filled out from reference TRBV14 and TRBJ1-2, the complete variable domain reads EAGVTQFPSHSVIEKGQTVTLRCDPISGHDNLYWYRRVMGKEIKFLLHFVKESKQDESGMPNNRFLAERTGGTYSTLKVQPAELEDSGVYFCASSQGYGYTFGSGTRLTVV.

The chain employs TRBV27 and TRBJ2-4, with D unresolved. The CDR3 runs 15 residues. Germline CDR1 and CDR2: MNHEY and SMNVEV (reference sequence). V was pared by 3 bases and J by 0 bases, with 9 bases between. CDR3 sequence reads: CASSFDWEAKNIQYF. The CDR3 DNA sequence: TGTGCCAGCAGTTTCGACTGGGAAGCCAAAAACATTCAGTACTTC.

This clone has a handful of counts. The chain carries TRBV7-2 and TRBJ2-1; no definite D call. CDR3 length equals 16 residues. V was trimmed by 5 bases and J by 0 bases, leaving 14 bases between them. Germline V CDR1 and CDR2: SGHTA, FQGNSA. In DNA, the CDR3 is TGTGCCAGCAGCCCCAGCGTACCGAGCTCCTACAATGAGCAGTTCTTC. Its translation: CASSPSVPSSYNEQFF. Full variable domain (rest looked up from reference TRBV7-2 and TRBJ2-1): GAGVSQSPSNKVTEKGKDVELRCDPISGHTALYWYRQSLGQGLEFLIYFQGNSAPDKSGLPSDRFSAERTGGSVSTLTIQRTQQEDSAVYLCASSPSVPSSYNEQFFGPGTRLTVL.

The V and J genes are TRBV5-1 and TRBJ1-4; D not certain. Per germline, CDR1 SGHRS and CDR2 YFSETQ. Trimming cost V 3 bases and J 8 bases, with 8 bases left between them. The CDR3 length is 12 residues. The CDR3 loop is CASSSVGEKLFF. The CDR3 nucleotides read TGCGCCAGCAGCTCAGTGGGGGAAAAACTGTTTTTT.

The J gene is TRBJ1-4, the V gene TRBV7-9; D not resolved. This CDR3 is 11 amino acids long. Trimming left V 2 bases short and J 7 bases short, with 2 bases between. Per germline, CDR1 SEHNR and CDR2 FQNEAQ (reference sequence). The CDR3 DNA is TGTGCCAGCAGCTTAAGTGAAAAACTGTTTTTT. Translated: CASSLSEKLFF.

The V call is TRBV18, the J call TRBJ1-3; D unclear. V lost 3 bases and J 0 bases, leaving 9 bases between the germline ends. The CDR3 has 15 amino acids. Germline CDR1 and CDR2: KGHSH and LQKENI. CDR3 amino acids: CASSPWPNSGNTIYF. The CDR3 nucleotides read TGTGCCAGCTCACCGTGGCCTAACTCTGGAAACACCATATATTTT.

The J gene is TRBJ1-1, the V gene TRBV27; 10 positions agree with TRBD1. Germline V gives CDR1 MNHEY, CDR2 SMNVEV (reference sequence). Trimming at V came to 5 bases and at J to 6 bases, leaving 6 bases not matched to a gene. There are 14 residues in the CDR3. This chain's CDR3 is CASSRDRGHAEAFF. CDR3 sequence (DNA): TGTGCCAGCAGTCGTGACAGGGGGCACGCTGAAGCTTTCTTT.

This clone was seen once. The chain is built from TRBV6-1 and TRBJ1-2; 7 bases fit TRBD1. V gave up 4 bases and J gave up 5 bases; unmatched junction bases: 10. The CDR3 is 15 residues long. Germline CDR1 MNHNS, CDR2 SASEGT. The CDR3 here is CASSANKGAGYGYTF. CDR3 DNA: TGTGCCAGCAGTGCCAACAAGGGGGCCGGGTATGGCTACACCTTC.

J is TRBJ1-4 and V is TRBV6-5; 7 nucleotides agree with TRBD1. Germline CDR1 is MNHEY and CDR2 is SVGAGI. The CDR3 is made up of 14 amino acids. J lost 7 bases, V lost 2 bases, and 4 bases had no gene match. CDR3 in DNA: TGTGCCAGCAGTTACAGGCAGGGGGGTGAAAAACTGTTTTTT. As protein: CASSYRQGGEKLFF.

The V call is TRBV28, the J call TRBJ2-7, with unresolved D. The CDR3 has 12 amino acids. Germline assignment: CDR1 MDHEN and CDR2 SYDVKM. The V and J ends lost 2 bases and 6 bases respectively, with 8 bases between them. The CDR3 bases are TGTGCCAGCAGTTTAATGGCCCTCGAGCAGTACTTC. Translating gives CASSLMALEQYF.

CDR3 sequence reads: CASSLGSEYGYTF. CDR3 DNA: TGTGCCAGCAGCTTGGGCAGCGAGTATGGCTACACCTTC. The chain joins TRBV5-6 to TRBJ1-2; D gene unclear. The V end lost 0 bases, the J end lost 5 bases, and 8 bases lay between the germline ends. The CDR3 totals 13 residues. Germline V CDR1 and CDR2: SGHDT, YYEEEE.

The V and J genes are TRBV28 and TRBJ1-5; D not certain. The V gene's germline CDR1 is MDHEN and CDR2 SYDVKM. This CDR3 contains 15 residues. Trimming left V 3 bases short and J 1 base short, with 10 bases between. CDR3 in amino acids: CASSFSYQSNQPQHF. CDR3 coding DNA: TGTGCCAGCAGTTTTTCCTACCAGAGCAATCAGCCCCAGCATTTT.

This sequence joins TRBV2 and TRBJ2-1; D gene unclear. The CDR3 is 15 residues long. Trimming removed 6 bases from V and 2 bases from J, with 14 bases in between. Germline CDR1 SNHLY, CDR2 FYNNEI. CDR3 sequence (DNA): TGTGCCAGCAGATTAGCCGGCGGAACCTACAATGAGCAGTTCTTC. This translates into CASRLAGGTYNEQFF.

J is TRBJ2-1 and V is TRBV19, with 8 bases matching TRBD2. CDR3 length equals 17 residues. Germline V gene data show CDR1 as LNHDA and CDR2 as SQIVND (reference sequence). The trim removed 0 bases at V and 1 base at J, leaving 5 bases unmatched. The CDR3 is CASSIDRTSISYNEQFF. The DNA of the CDR3 is TGTGCCAGTAGTATAGATAGGACTAGCATTTCCTACAATGAGCAGTTCTTC.

This chain connects TRBV28 to TRBJ1-6; the D is unclear. Between the trimmed V and J ends, which lost 8 bases and 0 bases, there was a span of 5 bases. The germline V gene has CDR1 MDHEN and CDR2 SYDVKM. This CDR3 is built from 13 residues. CDR3 nucleotide sequence: TGTGCCAGCCTTTACTCCTATAATTCACCCCTCCACTTT. It is translated as CASLYSYNSPLHF.

The chain employs TRBV7-3 and TRBJ2-3; 11 bases line up with TRBD1. This CDR3 is built from 15 residues. V lost 5 bases and J lost 4; bases outside the gene matches: 5. Germline loops: CDR1 SGHTA, CDR2 FQGTGA. CDR3 in amino acids: CASSPWTGGADTQYF. As DNA, the CDR3 is TGTGCCAGCAGCCCCTGGACAGGGGGCGCAGATACGCAGTATTTT.